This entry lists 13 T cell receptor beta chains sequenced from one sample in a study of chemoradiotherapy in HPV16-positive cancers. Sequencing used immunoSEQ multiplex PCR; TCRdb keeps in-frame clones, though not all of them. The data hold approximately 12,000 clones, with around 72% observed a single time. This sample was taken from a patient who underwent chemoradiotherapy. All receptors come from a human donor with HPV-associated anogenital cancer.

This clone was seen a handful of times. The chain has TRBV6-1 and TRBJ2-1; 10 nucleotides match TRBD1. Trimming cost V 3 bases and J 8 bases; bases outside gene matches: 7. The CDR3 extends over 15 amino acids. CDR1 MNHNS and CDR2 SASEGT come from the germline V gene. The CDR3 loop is CASSDGTGEADEQFF. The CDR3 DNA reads TGTGCCAGCAGTGATGGGACAGGGGAAGCGGATGAGCAGTTCTTC.

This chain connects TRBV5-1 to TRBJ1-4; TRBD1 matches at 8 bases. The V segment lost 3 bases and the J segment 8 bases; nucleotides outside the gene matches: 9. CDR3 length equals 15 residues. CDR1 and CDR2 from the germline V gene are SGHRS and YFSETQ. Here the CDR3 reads CASSSLGTGGEKLFF. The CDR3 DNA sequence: TGCGCCAGCAGCTCACTTGGGACAGGAGGGGAAAAACTGTTTTTT. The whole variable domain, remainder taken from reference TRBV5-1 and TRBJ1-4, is KAGVTQTPRYLIKTRGQQVTLSCSPISGHRSVSWYQQTPGQGLQFLFEYFSETQRNKGNFPGRFSGRQFSNSRSEMNVSTLELGDSALYLCASSSLGTGGEKLFFGSGTQLSVL.

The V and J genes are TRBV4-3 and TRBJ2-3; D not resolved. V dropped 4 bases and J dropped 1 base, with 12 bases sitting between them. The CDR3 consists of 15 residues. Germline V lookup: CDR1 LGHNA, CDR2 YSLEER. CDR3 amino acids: CASSPAWGRTDTQYF. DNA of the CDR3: TGCGCCAGCAGCCCCGCGTGGGGTCGCACAGATACGCAGTATTTT.

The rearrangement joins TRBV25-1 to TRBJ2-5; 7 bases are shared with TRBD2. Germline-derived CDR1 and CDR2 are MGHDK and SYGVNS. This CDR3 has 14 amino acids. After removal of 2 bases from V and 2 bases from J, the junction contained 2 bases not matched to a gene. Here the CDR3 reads CASSEPSGQETQYF. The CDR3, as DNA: TGTGCCAGCAGTGAACCTAGCGGACAAGAGACCCAGTACTTC.

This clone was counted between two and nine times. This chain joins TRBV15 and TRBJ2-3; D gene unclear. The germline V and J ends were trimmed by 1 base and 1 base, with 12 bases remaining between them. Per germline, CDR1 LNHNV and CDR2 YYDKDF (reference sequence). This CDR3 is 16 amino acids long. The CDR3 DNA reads TGTGCCACCAGCAGAGCTCCCGGGTTGGGCACAGATACGCAGTATTTT. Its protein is CATSRAPGLGTDTQYF.

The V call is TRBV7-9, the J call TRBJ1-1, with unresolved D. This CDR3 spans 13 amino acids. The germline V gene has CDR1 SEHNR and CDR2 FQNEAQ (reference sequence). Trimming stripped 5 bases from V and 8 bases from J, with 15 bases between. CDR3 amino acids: CASSLDGLPEAFF. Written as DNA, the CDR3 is TGTGCCAGCAGCCTAGACGGACTGCCGGAAGCTTTCTTT.

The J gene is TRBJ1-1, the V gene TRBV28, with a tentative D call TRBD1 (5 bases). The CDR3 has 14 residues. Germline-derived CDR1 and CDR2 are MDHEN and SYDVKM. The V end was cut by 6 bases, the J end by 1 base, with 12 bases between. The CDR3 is CASRGAGGNTEAFF. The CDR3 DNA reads TGTGCCAGCAGAGGGGCGGGTGGGAACACTGAAGCTTTCTTT.

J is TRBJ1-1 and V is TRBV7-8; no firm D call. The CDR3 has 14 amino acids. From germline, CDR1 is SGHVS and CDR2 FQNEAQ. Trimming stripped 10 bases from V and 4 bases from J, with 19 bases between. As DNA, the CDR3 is TGTGCCACCACGGGCGTTGGAGTGGTCACTGAAGCTTTCTTT. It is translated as CATTGVGVVTEAFF.

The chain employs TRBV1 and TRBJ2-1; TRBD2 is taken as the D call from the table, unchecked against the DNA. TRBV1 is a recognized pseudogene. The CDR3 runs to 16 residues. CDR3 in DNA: TGCACCAGCAGCCAAGGATCTAGCGGGTGGATCGATGAGCAGTTCTTC. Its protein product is CTSSQGSSGWIDEQFF.

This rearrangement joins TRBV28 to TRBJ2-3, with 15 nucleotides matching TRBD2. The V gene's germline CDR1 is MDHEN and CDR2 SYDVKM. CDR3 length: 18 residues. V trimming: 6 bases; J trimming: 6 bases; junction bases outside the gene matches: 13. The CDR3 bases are TGTGCCAGCAGCTCCGGTGGACTAGCGGGAGGGGTAGCGGATACGCAGTATTTT. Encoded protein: CASSSGGLAGGVADTQYF.

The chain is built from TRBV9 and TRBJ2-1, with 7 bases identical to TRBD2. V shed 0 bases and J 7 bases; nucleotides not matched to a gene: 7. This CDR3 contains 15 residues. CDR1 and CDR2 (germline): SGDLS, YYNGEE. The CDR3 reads CASSVESGMGNEQFF. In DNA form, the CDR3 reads TGTGCCAGCAGCGTAGAGAGCGGGATGGGGAATGAGCAGTTCTTC.

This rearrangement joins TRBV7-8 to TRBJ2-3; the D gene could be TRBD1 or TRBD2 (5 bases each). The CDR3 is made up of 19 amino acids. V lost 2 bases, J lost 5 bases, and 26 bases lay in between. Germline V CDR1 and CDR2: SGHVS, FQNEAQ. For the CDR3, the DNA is TGTGCCAGCAGCTTAAGGGCCCCCCAGCGCATGCTGGGGGTAGATACGCAGTATTTT. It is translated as CASSLRAPQRMLGVDTQYF.

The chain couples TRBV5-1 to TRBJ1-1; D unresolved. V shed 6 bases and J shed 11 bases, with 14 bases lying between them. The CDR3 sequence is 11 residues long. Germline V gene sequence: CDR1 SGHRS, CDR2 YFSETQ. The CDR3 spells CASNTASGAFF. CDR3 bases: TGCGCCAGCAATACGGCCTCAGGCGCTTTCTTT.